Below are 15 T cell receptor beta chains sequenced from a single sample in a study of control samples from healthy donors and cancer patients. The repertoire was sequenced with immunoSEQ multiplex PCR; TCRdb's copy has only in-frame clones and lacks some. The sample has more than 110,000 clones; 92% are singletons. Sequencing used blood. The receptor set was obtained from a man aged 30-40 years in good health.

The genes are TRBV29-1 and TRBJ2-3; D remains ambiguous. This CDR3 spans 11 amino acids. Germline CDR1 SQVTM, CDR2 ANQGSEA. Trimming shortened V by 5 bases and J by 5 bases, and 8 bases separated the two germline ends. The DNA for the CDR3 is TGCAGCGTTAGACACGGAGATACGCAGTATTTT. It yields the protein CSVRHGDTQYF.

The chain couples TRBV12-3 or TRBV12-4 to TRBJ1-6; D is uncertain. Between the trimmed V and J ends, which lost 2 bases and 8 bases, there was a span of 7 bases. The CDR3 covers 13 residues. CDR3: CASSLWFDSPLHF. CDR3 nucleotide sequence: TGTGCCAGCAGTTTATGGTTTGATTCACCCCTCCACTTT.

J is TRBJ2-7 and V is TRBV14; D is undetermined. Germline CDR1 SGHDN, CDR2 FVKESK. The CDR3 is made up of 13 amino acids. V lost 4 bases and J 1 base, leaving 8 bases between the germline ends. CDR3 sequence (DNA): TGTGCCAGCAGCCGAGTTTTTTCCTACGAGCAGTACTTC. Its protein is CASSRVFSYEQYF.

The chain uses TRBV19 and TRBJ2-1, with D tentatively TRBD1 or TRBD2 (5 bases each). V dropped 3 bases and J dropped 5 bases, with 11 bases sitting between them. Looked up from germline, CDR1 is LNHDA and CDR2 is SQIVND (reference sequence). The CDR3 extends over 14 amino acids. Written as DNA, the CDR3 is TGTGCCAGTAGTATTAAGCGAGGGGACAATGAGCAGTTCTTC. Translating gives CASSIKRGDNEQFF. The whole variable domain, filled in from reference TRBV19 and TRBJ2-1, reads DGGITQSPKYLFRKEGQNVTLSCEQNLNHDAMYWYRQDPGQGLRLIYYSQIVNDFQKGDIAEGYSVSREKKESFPLTVTSAQKNPTAFYLCASSIKRGDNEQFFGPGTRLTVL.

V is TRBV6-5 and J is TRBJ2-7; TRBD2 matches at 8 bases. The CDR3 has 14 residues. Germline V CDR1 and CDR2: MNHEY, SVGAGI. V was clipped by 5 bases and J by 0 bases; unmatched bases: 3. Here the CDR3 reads CASSPAGDSYEQYF. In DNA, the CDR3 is TGTGCCAGCAGTCCAGCGGGAGACTCCTACGAGCAGTACTTC.

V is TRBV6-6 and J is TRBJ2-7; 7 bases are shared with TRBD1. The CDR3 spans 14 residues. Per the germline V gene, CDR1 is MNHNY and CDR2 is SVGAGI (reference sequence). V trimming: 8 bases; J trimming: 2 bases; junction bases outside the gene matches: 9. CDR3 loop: CASQKKGATYEQYF. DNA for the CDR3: TGTGCCAGCCAAAAGAAGGGGGCGACCTACGAGCAGTACTTC.

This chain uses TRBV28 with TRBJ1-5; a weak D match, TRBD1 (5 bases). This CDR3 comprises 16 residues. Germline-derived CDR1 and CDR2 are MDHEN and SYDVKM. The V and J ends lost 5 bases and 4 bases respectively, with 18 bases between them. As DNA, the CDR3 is TGTGCCAGCAGTCCTATCTCCGGGGGGGAGAATCAGCCCCAGCATTTT. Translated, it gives CASSPISGGENQPQHF.

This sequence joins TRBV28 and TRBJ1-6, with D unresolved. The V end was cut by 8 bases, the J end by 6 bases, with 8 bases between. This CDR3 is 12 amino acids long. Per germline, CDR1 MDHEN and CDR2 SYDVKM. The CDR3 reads CASRGTNSPLHF. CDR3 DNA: TGTGCCAGCCGGGGAACTAATTCACCCCTCCACTTT.

This chain's CDR3 is CASSLEPQGKPGNTIYF. In DNA, the CDR3 is TGCGCCAGCAGCTTGGAGCCACAGGGGAAGCCTGGAAACACCATATATTTT. This sequence joins TRBV5-1 and TRBJ1-3, with TRBD1 matching 7 bases. The junction had 8 bases not matched to a gene; V was cut back by 0 bases and J by 2 bases. This CDR3 is 17 amino acids long. From germline, CDR1 is SGHRS and CDR2 YFSETQ.

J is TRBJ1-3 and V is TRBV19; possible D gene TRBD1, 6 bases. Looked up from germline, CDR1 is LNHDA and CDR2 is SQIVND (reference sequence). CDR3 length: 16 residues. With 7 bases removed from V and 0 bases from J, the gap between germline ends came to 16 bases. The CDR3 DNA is TGTGCCAGTAAGCCTCCGGGACACCTCTCTGGAAACACCATATATTTT. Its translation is CASKPPGHLSGNTIYF.

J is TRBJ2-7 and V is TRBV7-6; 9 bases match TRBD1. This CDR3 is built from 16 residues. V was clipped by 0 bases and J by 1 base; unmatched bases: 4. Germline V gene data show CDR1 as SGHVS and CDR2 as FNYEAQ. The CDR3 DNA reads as TGTGCCAGCAGCTTAGCCCCGGGACAGGGTTCCTACGAGCAGTACTTC. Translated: CASSLAPGQGSYEQYF.

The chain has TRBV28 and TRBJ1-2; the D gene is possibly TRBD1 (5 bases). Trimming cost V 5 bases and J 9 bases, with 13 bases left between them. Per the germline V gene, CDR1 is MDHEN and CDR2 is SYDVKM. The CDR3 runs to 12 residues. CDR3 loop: CASSGTGSSYTF. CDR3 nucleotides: TGTGCCAGCAGTGGGACGGGGTCTAGCTACACCTTC.

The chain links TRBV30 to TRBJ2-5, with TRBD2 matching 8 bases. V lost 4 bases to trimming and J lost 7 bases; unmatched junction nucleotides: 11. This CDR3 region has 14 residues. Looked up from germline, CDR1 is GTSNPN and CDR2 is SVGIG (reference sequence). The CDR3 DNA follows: TGTGCCTGGAACCCAGCGGGAGCGGTGAGGACCCAGTACTTC. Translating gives CAWNPAGAVRTQYF.

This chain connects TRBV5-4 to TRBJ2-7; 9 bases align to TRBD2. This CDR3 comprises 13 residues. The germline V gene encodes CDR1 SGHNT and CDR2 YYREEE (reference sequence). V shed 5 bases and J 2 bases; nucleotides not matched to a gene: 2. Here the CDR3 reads CASRLAGAYEQYF. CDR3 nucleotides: TGTGCCAGCAGATTAGCGGGAGCCTACGAGCAGTACTTC.

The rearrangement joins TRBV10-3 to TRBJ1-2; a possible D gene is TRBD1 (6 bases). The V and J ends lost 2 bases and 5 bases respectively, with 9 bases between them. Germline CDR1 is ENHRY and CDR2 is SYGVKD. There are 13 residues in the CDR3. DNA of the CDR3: TGTGCCATCAGTGAGATGGGACAATATGGCTACACCTTC. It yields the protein CAISEMGQYGYTF.